This T cell receptor (beta chain) comes out of a study of blood T cell repertoires in COVID-19. Turning to the study itself: PBMCs, B-cell-depleted T cells, or T cells provided the cDNA or gDNA that made up the material.

Original methodology: Estimation of nucleated cell counts was performed using reference gene primer amplification. The data were produced by immunoSEQ multiplex PCR, yet TCRdb's version contains in-frame clones alone and is incomplete. The V and J calls and clone size come from that table; D and trimming were worked out from the DNA. The data show 200,000 to 250,000 clones, about nine tenths seen once. Those enrolled, adults aged about 18 to 89 years, came from about two dozen US areas. For recovered donors of Cohort 3, there were two negative PCRs, clearance, or symptom resolution. Sequencing was carried out using PBMCs or T cells enriched from blood (not recorded which). The TCR sequence derives from a man in his forties who had recovered from COVID-19.

The CDR3 loop reads CASSLPASGSTDTQYF. As DNA, the CDR3 is TGTGCCAGCAGCCTTCCAGCGAGTGGAAGCACAGATACGCAGTATTTT. The chain is built from TRBV3-1 (or the pseudogene TRBV3-2) and TRBJ2-3; D gene ambiguous. Germline CDR1 is LGHDT and CDR2 is YNNKEL (reference sequence). The CDR3 sequence is 16 residues long. Between the trimmed V and J ends, which lost 4 bases and 0 bases, there was a span of 14 bases.